The text below deals with one T cell receptor beta chain. As yet, its antigen is unknown. Naive CD4+ cells were CD45RA-selected; the remaining cells were memory. In the authors' workflow: Junction-only sequences without quality scores came from ImmunoSEQ, so filtering differed. The method was immunoSEQ multiplex PCR; TCRdb's version includes in-frame clones alone and lacks a portion of them. The D gene and trimming were derived from the DNA, and the V and J assignments and clone size from that table. The table has about 2 million clones, 85% to 95% seen once. This sample was included in a study of shared clonotypes between healthy human individuals. The length of the CDR3 is 15 residues. Looked up from germline, CDR1 is SGHAT and CDR2 is FQNNGV. V was shortened by 5 bases and J by 6 bases, with 14 bases between the two germline ends. Broader study findings: Sample collection involved blood only; tissue repertoires are likely different.

The rearrangement joins TRBV11-2 to TRBJ1-6; D uncertain. The specimen sequenced was naive CD4+ T cells sorted from blood. Documented subset: CD45RA+ positively selected. The TCR originated in a young man in good health. The CDR3 sequence is CASSPLRVPNSPLHF. Here the CDR3 DNA reads TGTGCCAGCAGCCCCTTAAGGGTCCCTAATTCACCCCTCCACTTT. Combining the CDR3 with reference TRBV11-2 and TRBJ1-6 gives the whole variable domain EAGVAQSPRYKIIEKRQSVAFWCNPISGHATLYWYQQILGQGPKLLIQFQNNGVVDDSQLPKDRFSAERLKGVDSTLKIQPAKLEDSAVYLCASSPLRVPNSPLHFGNGTRLTVT.